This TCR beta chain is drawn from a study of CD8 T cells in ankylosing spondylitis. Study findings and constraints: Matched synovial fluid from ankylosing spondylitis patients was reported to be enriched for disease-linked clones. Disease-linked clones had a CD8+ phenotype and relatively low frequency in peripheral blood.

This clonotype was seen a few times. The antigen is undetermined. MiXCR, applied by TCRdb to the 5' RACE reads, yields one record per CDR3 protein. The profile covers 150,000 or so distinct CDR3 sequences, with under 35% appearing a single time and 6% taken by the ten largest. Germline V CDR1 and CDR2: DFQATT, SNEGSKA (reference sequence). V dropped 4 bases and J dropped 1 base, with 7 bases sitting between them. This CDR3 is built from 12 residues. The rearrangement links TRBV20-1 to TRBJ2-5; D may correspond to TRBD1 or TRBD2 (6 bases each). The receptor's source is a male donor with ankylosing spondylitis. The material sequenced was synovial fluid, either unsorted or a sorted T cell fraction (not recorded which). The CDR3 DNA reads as TGCAGTGCTAAGGGGGGCCAAGAGACCCAGTACTTC. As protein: CSAKGGQETQYF.